This TCR beta chain emerged from a study of cytomegalovirus exposure and HLA in healthy donors. Study-wide results and limits: Associated with cytomegalovirus, according to the listing, were some 150 TCR beta chains.

This clone was observed a few times. Its cognate antigen is unknown. The CDR3 consists of 17 residues. J was trimmed by 2 bases and V by 3 bases; bases with no gene match: 8. Germline V gives CDR1 LGHNA, CDR2 YNFKEQ. This table comes from immunoSEQ multiplex PCR, and its TCRdb copy is limited to in-frame clones, with some not included. The sample records about 300,000 clones, more than 75% being singletons. The sequence derives from a woman aged 18-29 years in good health and CMV-seronegative. This chain uses TRBV4-2 with TRBJ2-1, with 9 bases that match TRBD2. Sequencing was done on a sample of PBMCs. Written as DNA, the CDR3 is TGTGCCAGCAGCCAGGGGGGGGCGGGAGGGCCCTACAATGAGCAGTTCTTC. This translates into CASSQGGAGGPYNEQFF.